The 12 T cell receptor beta chains below were found in one sample sequenced in a study of blood T cell repertoires in COVID-19 (dated by TCRdb to 2018 to 2020). Receptor libraries were prepared by the immunoSEQ multiplex PCR assay. TCRdb holds this immuneACCESS table with in-frame rearrangements only. Some clones are missing; in checked studies, unresolved V genes explain under half, and the rest has no known cause. Within this sample are around 100,000 clones, with approximately 84% of them counted one time only. Of the sample, 17% is held by the ten largest clones. The sample consisted of peripheral blood. The source is a woman aged 55-70 years with acute or convalescent COVID-19.

The gene calls are TRBV7-3 and TRBJ2-4; D may be TRBD2 (6 bases). Germline V gives CDR1 SGHTA, CDR2 FQGTGA. V was shortened by 5 bases and J by 6 bases, with 11 bases between the two germline ends. This CDR3 is built from 13 residues. The CDR3 DNA reads TGTGCCAGCAGCCCACCGGGAGTAAACATTCAGTACTTC. Translating gives CASSPPGVNIQYF.

This clone was found a few times. The chain is built from TRBV18 and TRBJ1-6; 9 nucleotides agree with TRBD1. The CDR3 loop spans 18 amino acids. The germline V gene has CDR1 KGHSH and CDR2 LQKENI. Trimming removed 6 bases from V and 4 bases from J; junction bases left unmatched: 13. CDR3 residues: CASSPSATGGGYNSPLHF. In nucleotides, the CDR3 is TGTGCCAGCTCCCCTTCAGCTACAGGGGGCGGGTATAATTCACCCCTCCACTTT.

Regarding this clone: A read error may produce the germline difference seen at one junction end. The chain carries TRBV7-7 and TRBJ2-5; TRBD1 matches 8 bases. This CDR3 region has 14 residues. Germline loops: CDR1 SSHAT, CDR2 FNYEAQ (reference sequence). CDR3 sequence (DNA): TGTGCTAGCAGCTCCGGGACAGGTGGAGAGACCCAGTACTTC. Residues: CASSSGTGGETQYF.

This rearrangement joins TRBV2 to TRBJ1-6, with D tentatively TRBD1 (6 bases). V was cut by 3 bases and J by 7 bases, with 13 bases left in between. The CDR3 covers 15 residues. Per the germline V gene, CDR1 is SNHLY and CDR2 is FYNNEI. The CDR3 bases are TGTGCCAGCAGTGAGGCAGGGGCAAGAAATTCACCCCTCCACTTT. Residues: CASSEAGARNSPLHF. The full variable domain, with the rest looked up from reference TRBV2 and TRBJ1-6, is EPEVTQTPSHQVTQMGQEVILRCVPISNHLYFYWYRQILGQKVEFLVSFYNNEISEKSEIFDDQFSVERPDGSNFTLKIRSTKLEDSAMYFCASSEAGARNSPLHFGNGTRLTVT.

The chain carries TRBV4-1 and TRBJ2-7; D is undetermined. CDR3 length: 14 amino acids. Germline CDR1 and CDR2: MGHRA and YSYEKL. V lost 4 bases to trimming and J lost 0 bases, with 10 bases between them. The CDR3 reads CASSRAFGSYEQYF. CDR3 coding DNA: TGCGCCAGCAGCCGAGCGTTCGGCTCCTACGAGCAGTACTTC.

The rearrangement joins TRBV20-1 to TRBJ1-5; D is possibly TRBD1 (6 bases). Germline V gives CDR1 DFQATT, CDR2 SNEGSKA (reference sequence). The CDR3 contains 15 residues. V lost 3 bases and J 1 base, leaving 13 bases between the germline ends. CDR3 region: CSASRGGLSNQPQHF. The CDR3 bases are TGCAGTGCTAGTAGGGGGGGTTTGAGCAATCAGCCCCAGCATTTT.

The rearrangement joins TRBV28 to TRBJ2-2; D not resolved. CDR3 length: 13 residues. V lost 8 bases and J 3 bases, leaving 10 bases between the germline ends. Germline loops: CDR1 MDHEN, CDR2 SYDVKM. The CDR3 nucleotides are TGTGCCAGCCTCACATCATACACCGGGGAGCTGTTTTTT. Protein sequence: CASLTSYTGELFF.

With regard to this clone: The same CDR3 is also encoded by other DNA sequences in this sample. The chain combines TRBV19 with TRBJ1-5, with 7 bases aligning to TRBD1. CDR3 length equals 14 residues. Germline CDR1 is LNHDA and CDR2 is SQIVND (reference sequence). V shed 5 bases and J 4 bases; nucleotides not matched to a gene: 5. For the CDR3, the DNA is TGTGCCAGTAGTGCTTCAGGGGGTAATCAGCCCCAGCATTTT. Translation gives CASSASGGNQPQHF.

This sequence joins TRBV19 and TRBJ1-5; D unresolved. V was pared by 2 bases and J by 7 bases, with 12 bases between. Germline CDR1 and CDR2: LNHDA and SQIVND (reference sequence). The CDR3 sequence is 14 residues long. CDR3 coding DNA: TGTGCCAGTAGTATATCCCGCCATCAGCAGCCCCAGCATTTT. Translated: CASSISRHQQPQHF.

This sequence joins TRBV29-1 and TRBJ1-1; D possibly corresponds to TRBD1 (5 bases). V gave up 7 bases and J gave up 3 bases, with 15 bases separating them. Germline V CDR1 and CDR2: SQVTM, ANQGSEA. The CDR3 length is 13 residues. CDR3 protein: CSGRKGMDTEAFF. DNA for the CDR3: TGCAGCGGCCGCAAGGGGATGGACACTGAAGCTTTCTTT.

V usage is TRBV12-3 or TRBV12-4 and J usage is TRBJ1-1, with TRBD1 as a possible D gene (5 bases). The V and J ends lost 4 bases and 1 base respectively, with 7 bases between them. The CDR3 runs to 13 residues. CDR3 region: CASSYTGNTEAFF. The CDR3 nucleotides are TGTGCCAGCAGTTACACAGGGAACACTGAAGCTTTCTTT.

The J gene is TRBJ1-6, the V gene TRBV6-6, with D unclear. The CDR3 has 16 amino acids. The germline CDR1 and CDR2 sequences are MNHNY and SVGAGI (reference sequence). Trimming pared 6 bases from V and 2 bases from J, leaving 14 bases between. The DNA for the CDR3 is TGTGCCAGCAGCCGAGATGGGAGGGCCTATAATTCACCCCTCCACTTT. It specifies CASSRDGRAYNSPLHF.